This TCR beta chain emerged from a study of early T cells in non-severe SARS-CoV-2 infection. Overall study: The authors sequenced bulk RNA from unsorted whole blood, leaving chains unpaired. Study findings and constraints: In VDJdb matching, anti-spike CD8 responses were favored while private and CD4 specificities went missing.

As regards this clonotype: The target antigen is unknown.

Attached unique molecular identifiers marked individual cDNA molecules. TCRdb called the 5' RACE reads again in MiXCR, with one record for every CDR3 protein. The top ten clones hold around 5.8% of a sample with approximately 69,000 distinct CDR3 sequences, about 11% of them seen once. The receptor was derived from an adult who was a healthcare worker with PCR-confirmed SARS-CoV-2 infection or an uninfected control (not recorded which). The sequencing input was whole blood.

CDR3 sequence (DNA): TGCAGCGTTGAAGAAGCAACTAATGAAAAACTGTTTTTT. Its translation: CSVEEATNEKLFF. This chain connects TRBV29-1 to TRBJ1-4, with D hard to call. The ends were cut back, 0 bases at V and 0 bases at J, with 2 bases in the middle. The CDR3 spans 13 residues. Germline CDR1 reads SQVTM; CDR2 reads ANQGSEA.